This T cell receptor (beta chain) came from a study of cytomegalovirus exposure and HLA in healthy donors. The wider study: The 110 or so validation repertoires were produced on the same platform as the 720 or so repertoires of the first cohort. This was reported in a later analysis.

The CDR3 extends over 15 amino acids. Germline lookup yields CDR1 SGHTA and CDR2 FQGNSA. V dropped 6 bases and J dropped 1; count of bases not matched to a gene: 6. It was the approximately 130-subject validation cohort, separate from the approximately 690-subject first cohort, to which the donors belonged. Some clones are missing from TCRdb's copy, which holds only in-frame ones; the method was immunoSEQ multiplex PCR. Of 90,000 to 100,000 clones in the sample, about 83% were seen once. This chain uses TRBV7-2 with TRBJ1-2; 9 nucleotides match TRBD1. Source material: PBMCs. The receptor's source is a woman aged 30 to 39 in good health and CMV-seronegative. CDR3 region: CASRETGGLNYGYTF. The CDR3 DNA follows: TGTGCCAGCAGAGAAACAGGGGGCCTTAACTATGGCTACACCTTC.